This T cell receptor beta chain was sequenced for a study of blood T cells in healthy people across ages. As concerns this clonotype: The antigen is not known.

This CDR3 contains 11 residues. V was cut by 4 bases and J by 6 bases, with 7 bases left in between. In germline, CDR1 is SEHNR, CDR2 FQNEAQ (reference sequence). Sample-barcoded 5' priming and a J-beta primer mix drove a second PCR of roughly 7 to 11 cycles. TCRdb reprocessed the 5' RACE reads with MiXCR, giving one entry per CDR3 protein. This table has about 500,000 distinct CDR3 sequences, more than 20% appearing once. General study results and limits: The diversity estimates, figures obtained from one million T cells, were considered underestimates.

The same sample was also used in a study of T cells of mothers and their children. From that report: A slight, non-significant increase in overlap was found for related mother-child pairs relative to unrelated pairs.

The source of this sequence is a boy between 10 and 17 years old in good health. This chain links TRBV7-9 with TRBJ2-7, with no clear D. The sequencing input was blood. CDR3 residues: CASSSTTEQYF. CDR3 DNA: TGTGCCAGCAGCTCAACAACCGAGCAGTACTTC.